These T cell receptor beta chains were read from a single sample in a study of blood T cells in healthy people across ages. TCRdb passed the 5' RACE reads through MiXCR, listing each CDR3 protein once. Among hundreds of thousands of distinct CDR3 sequences, less than 25% were seen once, and the ten largest hold around 10%. These data were also reused for a study on T cells of mothers and their children.

Material: blood. These receptors all stem from a boy younger than 18 in good health. The CDR3 runs from the conserved cysteine through the conserved F or W. A D gene is named only where the DNA matches it firmly. Some rows mark clone size as missing; the rest say once, few, many or name a class of expanded clone.

TRBJ2-4 | - | - | TRBV6-5 | TGTGCCAGCAGTAAATACCAGACAATGGGAGCCAAAAACATTCAGTACTTC | CASSKYQTMGAKNIQYF
TRBJ1-5 | - | - | TRBV2 | TGTGCCAGCAGTGAGGGGCCAAATCGGCCCCAGCATTTT | CASSEGPNRPQHF
TRBJ2-5 | TRBD2 | few | TRBV4-2 | TGTGCCAGCAGCCAAGATAAACTAGCGCGTTTGCACTTC | CASSQDKLARLHF
TRBJ2-5 | TRBD2 | - | TRBV20-1 | TGCAGTGCTGTCCTAGCGGGATTTCCGGAGGCCCAGTACTTC | CSAVLAGFPEAQYF
TRBJ1-5 | - | few | TRBV4-2 | TGTGCCAGCAGTAACAGATTAAACAATCAGCCCCAGCATTTT | CASSNRLNNQPQHF
TRBJ2-5 | - | - | TRBV6-5 | TGTGCCAGCAGTTACTCGCATGGACAGCTACAAGAGACCCAGTACTTC | CASSYSHGQLQETQYF
TRBJ2-5 | TRBD2 | many | TRBV4-3 | TGCGCCAGCAGCCAGGGACTAGCGGGGGCCCTGGGAGAGACCCAGTACTTC | CASSQGLAGALGETQYF
TRBJ2-7 | - | many | TRBV5-1 | TGCGCCAGCAGCACCGGGGGCTCCTACGAGCAGTACTTC | CASSTGGSYEQYF
TRBJ1-5 | - | - | TRBV19 | TGTGCCAGTAGTATAGAGGACGGTGGGCCCCAGCATTTT | CASSIEDGGPQHF
TRBJ2-7 | - | few | TRBV15 | TGTGCCACCAGCAGAGATAGTATAGCGGCCTACGAGCAGTACTTC | CATSRDSIAAYEQYF
TRBJ2-7 | TRBD1 | few | TRBV12-3/TRBV12-4 | TGTGCCAGCAGTTTAAGGGGGGGACAGGGAGGCGAGCAGTACTTC | CASSLRGGQGGEQYF
TRBJ1-4 | - | - | TRBV4-3 | TGCGCCAGCAGCCAAGACTCCGTCGGAAAACTGTTTTTT | CASSQDSVGKLFF
TRBJ2-3 | - | - | TRBV7-2 | TGTGCCAGCAGGCCCAGTGACGACTCTAGCACAGATACGCAGTATTTT | CASRPSDDSSTDTQYF
TRBJ2-5 | - | - | TRBV2 | TGTGCCAGCAATCTTCAGGGAGAAAGTGGAGAGACCCAGCACTTC | CASNLQGESGETQHF
TRBJ2-1 | - | - | TRBV5-1 | TGCGCCACCAGGGTTGTGGGAAGCTCCTACAATGAGCAGTTCTTC | CATRVVGSSYNEQFF
TRBJ1-1 | - | - | TRBV7-8 | TGTGCCGGGGCGGGGGGGGACGGCACTGAAGCTTTCTTT | CAGAGGDGTEAFF
TRBJ2-7 | - | - | TRBV5-5 | TGTGCCAGCAGCAGAAGACAGGAAACCTACGAGCAGTACTTC | CASSRRQETYEQYF
TRBJ2-7 | - | - | TRBV13 | TGTGCCAGCAGCTTCGCAGGCTACGAGCAGTACTTC | CASSFAGYEQYF
TRBJ1-2 | - | - | TRBV20-1 | TGCAGTGCTAGAAGGTCTGGCCAGAGGTTCTCGTCCCATATAGATGGCTACACCTTC | CSARRSGQRFSSHIDGYTF
TRBJ2-6 | - | few | TRBV9 | TGTGCCAGCAGCGCCTCAGGGGCAGGGGCCAACGTCCTGACTTTC | CASSASGAGANVLTF
TRBJ2-7 | - | few | TRBV30 | TGTGCCTCCGCCCGGGGAACCTACGAGCAGTACTTC | CASARGTYEQYF
TRBJ1-2 | - | - | TRBV6-5 | TGTGCCAGCGGGGTTGTAGCGGAGAGTCACTATGGCTACACCTTC | CASGVVAESHYGYTF
TRBJ2-2 | - | few | TRBV20-1 | TGCAGTGCTAGACGTCCAGGGGCCACCGGGGAGCTGTTTTTT | CSARRPGATGELFF
TRBJ2-1 | TRBD2 | - | TRBV28 | TGTGCCAGCAGTTTATCTGCTAGCGGATTGTACAATGAGCAGTTCTTC | CASSLSASGLYNEQFF
TRBJ1-2 | - | - | TRBV27 | TGTGCCAGCAGTCACGACAGTAACTATGGCTACACCTTC | CASSHDSNYGYTF
TRBJ2-7 | TRBD1 | - | TRBV11-1 | TGTGCCAGCAGCCAGGGACAGGGAATTACCTACGAGCAGTACTTC | CASSQGQGITYEQYF